This TCR beta chain originates from a study of monozygotic twins with inflammatory bowel disease. TCRdb reprocessed the 5' RACE reads and keeps a single row for each CDR3 protein, giving no DNA. Across about 450,000 distinct CDR3 sequences, the top ten clones capture roughly 2.2% of the sample. The sequence was obtained from a human donor with ulcerative colitis or Crohn's disease, or a healthy co-twin of an affected twin (not recorded which). Material for sequencing was blood.

The CDR3 region is CASTAGQWTDTQYF. This chain connects TRBV6-1 to TRBJ2-3; the D call of TRBD1 rests on TCRdb alone, since no DNA is present to check it. Germline V gene sequence: CDR1 MNHNS, CDR2 SASEGT. The length of the CDR3 is 14 residues.